The 13 T cell receptor beta chains below all came from one sample that was sequenced in a study of response to subunit inactivated influenza vaccine. TCRdb fed the RT-PCR reads into MiXCR, producing one record per CDR3 protein. This table holds about 780,000 distinct CDR3 sequences, about 18% found once. The starting material was PBMCs from blood, obtained roughly 5 days after vaccination. The receptor source for this set is a middle-aged man who received an inactivated influenza vaccine.

The chain recombines TRBV7-2 with TRBJ1-6; 7 bases line up with TRBD1. CDR3 length: 15 amino acids. J gave up 10 bases and V 5 bases, and 11 bases lay outside the gene matches. Looked up from germline, CDR1 is SGHTA and CDR2 is FQGNSA. This CDR3 is CASSQRYRGGSPLHF. CDR3 bases: TGTGCCAGCAGCCAGAGATACAGGGGAGGATCACCCCTCCACTTT.

The sample holds a few counts of this clonotype. J is TRBJ1-6 and V is TRBV5-6, with 7 nucleotides matching TRBD1. The CDR3 covers 15 residues. Germline trimming cut 4 bases from V and 7 bases from J; bases unmatched to any gene: 8. CDR1 and CDR2 (germline): SGHDT, YYEEEE. The CDR3, as DNA: TGTGCCAGCAGCGGGGGGACAGACAACAATTCACCCCTCCACTTT. This codes for CASSGGTDNNSPLHF. Supplemented by reference TRBV5-6 and TRBJ1-6, the full variable domain reads DAGVTQSPTHLIKTRGQQVTLRCSPKSGHDTVSWYQQALGQGPQFIFQYYEEEERQRGNFPDRFSGHQFPNYSSELNVNALLLGDSALYLCASSGGTDNNSPLHFGNGTRLTVT.

In this sample, this clonotype turned up a few times. The V and J genes are TRBV20-1 and TRBJ2-7, with D possibly matching TRBD2 (5 bases). The CDR3 consists of 15 residues. Per germline, CDR1 DFQATT and CDR2 SNEGSKA (reference sequence). V lost 6 bases, J lost 3 bases, and 21 bases lay in between. The CDR3 protein is CSATLGVWGNYEQYF. DNA for the CDR3: TGCAGTGCCACCCTCGGGGTGTGGGGAAACTACGAGCAGTACTTC.

The chain joins TRBV20-1 to TRBJ2-7; no firm D call. The germline CDR1 and CDR2 sequences are DFQATT and SNEGSKA (reference sequence). The CDR3 totals 13 residues. V was cut by 3 bases and J by 5 bases, with 14 bases left in between. The CDR3 sequence: CSASDSGLHEQYF. DNA for the CDR3: TGCAGTGCTAGCGACTCCGGATTACACGAGCAGTACTTC.

This clonotype turned up a few times. The V gene is TRBV29-1, the J gene TRBJ2-5; TRBD1 matches 8 bases. CDR1 is SQVTM and CDR2 is ANQGSEA in the germline V gene. CDR3 size: 13 residues. The V gene end was trimmed by 6 bases and the J gene end by 0 bases; junction bases not matched to a gene: 3. The CDR3 loop is CSVHRGYQETQYF. DNA of the CDR3: TGCAGCGTGCACAGGGGGTACCAAGAGACCCAGTACTTC.

This clonotype was seen more than once but under ten times. This chain links TRBV10-3 with TRBJ2-7; D is perhaps TRBD2 (5 bases). This CDR3 region has 13 residues. The V gene lost 5 bases and the J gene lost 4 bases, with 12 bases spanning the gap. Per the germline V gene, CDR1 is ENHRY and CDR2 is SYGVKD. The CDR3 loop reads CAISTGVGYEQYF. Here the CDR3 DNA reads TGTGCCATCAGTACCGGGGTAGGTTACGAGCAGTACTTC.

This clonotype was recorded many times. The rearrangement links TRBV7-9 to TRBJ2-1; TRBD2 agrees at 7 bases. CDR1 is SEHNR and CDR2 is FQNEAQ in the germline V gene (reference sequence). Unmatched junction bases numbered 2, after V lost 1 base and J lost 2 bases. There are 15 residues in the CDR3. CDR3 loop: CASSLVAGAYNEQFF. CDR3 nucleotide sequence: TGTGCCAGCAGCTTAGTGGCGGGAGCCTACAATGAGCAGTTCTTC.

The genes are TRBV27 and TRBJ1-1; TRBD1 might be the D (6 bases). The CDR3 length is 15 residues. Trimming shortened V by 9 bases and J by 4 bases, and 21 bases separated the two germline ends. CDR1 MNHEY and CDR2 SMNVEV come from the germline V gene (reference sequence). CDR3 sequence (DNA): TGTGCCAGTCGGACAGCCTGGAACGAGGGCACTGAAGCTTTCTTT. It is translated as CASRTAWNEGTEAFF.

The gene calls are TRBV20-1 and TRBJ2-2; TRBD2 matches 8 bases. V dropped 0 bases and J dropped 4; count of bases not matched to a gene: 7. Germline V gene data show CDR1 as DFQATT and CDR2 as SNEGSKA (reference sequence). This CDR3 is built from 16 residues. CDR3 DNA sequence: TGCAGTGCTAGAGATCAAAGACTAGCGAGCACCGGGGAGCTGTTTTTT. It encodes CSARDQRLASTGELFF.

J is TRBJ2-2 and V is TRBV20-1; unclear D gene. V was shortened by 2 bases and J by 1 base, with 5 bases between the two germline ends. CDR1 is DFQATT and CDR2 is SNEGSKA in the germline V gene (reference sequence). This CDR3 comprises 13 residues. The CDR3 DNA follows: TGCAGTGCTAGAAGGCGGAACACCGGGGAGCTGTTTTTT. This encodes CSARRRNTGELFF.

The chain uses TRBV20-1 and TRBJ2-3; D not certain. The CDR3 totals 13 residues. CDR1 and CDR2 from the germline V gene are DFQATT and SNEGSKA (reference sequence). Deletions cut 0 bases from V and 10 bases from J, with 14 bases between. The CDR3 sequence is CSARDSKAPPQYF. Written as DNA, the CDR3 is TGCAGTGCTAGAGATTCAAAGGCGCCGCCGCAGTATTTT.

This chain uses TRBV18 with TRBJ1-2, with 7 bases identical to TRBD1. The CDR3 loop spans 13 amino acids. V lost 2 bases and J lost 8; bases outside the gene matches: 5. Germline V gene data show CDR1 as KGHSH and CDR2 as LQKENI. The DNA for the CDR3 is TGTGCCAGCTCACCAAGACAGGGAGAAGGCTACACCTTC. Protein sequence: CASSPRQGEGYTF.

The CDR3 sequence: CAISESPRGGNQPQHF. Here the CDR3 DNA reads TGTGCCATCAGTGAGAGTCCCAGGGGGGGCAATCAGCCCCAGCATTTT. The chain couples TRBV10-3 to TRBJ1-5, with 7 bases lining up with TRBD1. The CDR3 length is 16 residues. Looked up from germline, CDR1 is ENHRY and CDR2 is SYGVKD. J gave up 2 bases and V 2 bases, and 6 bases lay outside the gene matches.